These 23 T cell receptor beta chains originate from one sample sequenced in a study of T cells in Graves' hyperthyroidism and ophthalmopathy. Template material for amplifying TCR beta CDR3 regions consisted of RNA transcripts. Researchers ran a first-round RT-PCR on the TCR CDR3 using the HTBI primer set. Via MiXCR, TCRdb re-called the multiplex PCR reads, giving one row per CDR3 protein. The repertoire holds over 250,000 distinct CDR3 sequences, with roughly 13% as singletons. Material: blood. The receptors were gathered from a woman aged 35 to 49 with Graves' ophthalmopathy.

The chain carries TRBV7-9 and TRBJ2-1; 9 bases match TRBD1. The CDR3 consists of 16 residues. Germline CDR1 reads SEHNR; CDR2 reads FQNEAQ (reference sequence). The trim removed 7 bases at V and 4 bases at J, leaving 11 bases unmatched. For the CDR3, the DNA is TGTGCCAGCATCAATGGCGGGGACAGGGTATACAATGAGCAGTTCTTC. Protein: CASINGGDRVYNEQFF. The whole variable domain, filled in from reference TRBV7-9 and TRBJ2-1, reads DTGVSQNPRHKITKRGQNVTFRCDPISEHNRLYWYRQTLGQGPEFLTYFQNEAQLEKSRLLSDRFSAERPKGSFSTLEIQRTEQGDSAMYLCASINGGDRVYNEQFFGPGTRLTVL.

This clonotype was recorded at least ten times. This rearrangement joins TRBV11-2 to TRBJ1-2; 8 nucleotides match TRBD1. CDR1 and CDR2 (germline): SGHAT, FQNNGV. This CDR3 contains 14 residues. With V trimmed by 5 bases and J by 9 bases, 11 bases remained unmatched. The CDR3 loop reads CASSTQGTGGSYTF. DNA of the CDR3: TGTGCCAGCAGCACCCAAGGAACAGGGGGAAGCTACACCTTC.

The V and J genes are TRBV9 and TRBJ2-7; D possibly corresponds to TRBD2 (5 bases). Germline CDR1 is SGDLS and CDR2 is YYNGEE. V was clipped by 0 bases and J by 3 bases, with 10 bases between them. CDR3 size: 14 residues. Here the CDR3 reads CASSVELEGYEQYF. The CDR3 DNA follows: TGTGCCAGCAGCGTAGAGCTTGAGGGCTACGAGCAGTACTTC.

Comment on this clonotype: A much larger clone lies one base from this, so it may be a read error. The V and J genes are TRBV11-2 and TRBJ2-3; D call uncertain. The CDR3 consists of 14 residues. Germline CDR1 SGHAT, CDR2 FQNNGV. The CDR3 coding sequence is TGTGCCAGCAGCGATGGCGTCTACACAGATACGCGGTATTTT. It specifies CASSDGVYTDTRYF.

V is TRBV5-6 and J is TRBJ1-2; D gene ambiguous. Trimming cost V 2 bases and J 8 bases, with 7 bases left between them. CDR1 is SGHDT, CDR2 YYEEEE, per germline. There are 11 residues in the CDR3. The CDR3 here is CASSLWKGYTF. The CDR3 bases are TGTGCCAGCAGCTTATGGAAAGGCTACACCTTC.

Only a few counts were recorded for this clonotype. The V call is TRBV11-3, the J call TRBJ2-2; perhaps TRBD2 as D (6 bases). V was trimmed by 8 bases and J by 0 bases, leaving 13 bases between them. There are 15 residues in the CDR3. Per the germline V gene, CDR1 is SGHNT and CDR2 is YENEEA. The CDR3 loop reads CASSARGSNTGELFF. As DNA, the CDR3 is TGTGCCAGCTCAGCGCGGGGATCGAACACCGGGGAGCTGTTTTTT.

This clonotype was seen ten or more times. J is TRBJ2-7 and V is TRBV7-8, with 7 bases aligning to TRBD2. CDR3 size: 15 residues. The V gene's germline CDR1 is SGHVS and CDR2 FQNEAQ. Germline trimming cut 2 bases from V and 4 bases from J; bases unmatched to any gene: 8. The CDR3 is CASSLQLALLYEQYF. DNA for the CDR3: TGTGCCAGCAGCTTACAACTAGCGCTGCTGTACGAGCAGTACTTC. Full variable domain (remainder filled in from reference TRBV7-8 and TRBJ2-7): GAGVSQSPRYKVAKRGQDVALRCDPISGHVSLFWYQQALGQGPEFLTYFQNEAQLDKSGLPSDRFFAERPEGSVSTLKIQRTQQEDSAVYLCASSLQLALLYEQYFGPGTRLTVT.

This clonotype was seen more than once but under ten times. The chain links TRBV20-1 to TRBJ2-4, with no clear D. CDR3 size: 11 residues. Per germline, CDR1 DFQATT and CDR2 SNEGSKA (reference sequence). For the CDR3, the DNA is TGCAGCAGGCTAGCCAAAAACATTCAGTACTTC. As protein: CSRLAKNIQYF.

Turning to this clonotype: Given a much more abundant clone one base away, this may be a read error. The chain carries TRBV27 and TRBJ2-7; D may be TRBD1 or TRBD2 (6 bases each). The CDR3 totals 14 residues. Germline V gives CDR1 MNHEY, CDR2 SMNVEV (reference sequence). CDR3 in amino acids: CASSSPVPGAERYF. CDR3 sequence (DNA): TGTGCCAGCAGTTCGCCTGTGCCGGGGGCCGAGCGGTACTTC.

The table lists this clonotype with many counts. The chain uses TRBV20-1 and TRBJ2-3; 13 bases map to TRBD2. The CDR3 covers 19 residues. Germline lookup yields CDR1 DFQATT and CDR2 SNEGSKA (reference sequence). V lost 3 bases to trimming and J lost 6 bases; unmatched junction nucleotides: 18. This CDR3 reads CSASTFVGLAGPNVDTQYF. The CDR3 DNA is TGCAGTGCTAGTACGTTCGTGGGACTAGCGGGGCCAAATGTGGATACGCAGTATTTT.

This chain's CDR3 is CASSPGAGSFNYGYTF. The CDR3 nucleotides read TGCGCCAGCAGCCCCGGGGCAGGTTCATTCAACTATGGCTACACCTTC. The genes are TRBV5-1 and TRBJ1-2, with D possibly matching TRBD1 (5 bases). This CDR3 is built from 16 residues. Trimming took off 4 bases at V and 2 bases at J, with 18 bases between the two ends. CDR1 and CDR2 from the germline V gene are SGHRS and YFSETQ.

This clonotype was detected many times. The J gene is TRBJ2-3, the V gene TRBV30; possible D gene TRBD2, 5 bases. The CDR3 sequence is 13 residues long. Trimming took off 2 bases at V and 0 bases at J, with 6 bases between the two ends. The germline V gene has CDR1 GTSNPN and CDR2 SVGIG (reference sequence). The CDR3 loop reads CAWSSGSTDTQYF. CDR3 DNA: TGTGCCTGGAGTAGCGGTAGCACAGATACGCAGTATTTT.

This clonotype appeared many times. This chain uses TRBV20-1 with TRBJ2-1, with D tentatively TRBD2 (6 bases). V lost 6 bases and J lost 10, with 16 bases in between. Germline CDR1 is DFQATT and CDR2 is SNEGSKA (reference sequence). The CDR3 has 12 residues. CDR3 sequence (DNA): TGCAGTGCGACGACTAGGTGGCGGGAGCAGTTCTTC. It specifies CSATTRWREQFF.

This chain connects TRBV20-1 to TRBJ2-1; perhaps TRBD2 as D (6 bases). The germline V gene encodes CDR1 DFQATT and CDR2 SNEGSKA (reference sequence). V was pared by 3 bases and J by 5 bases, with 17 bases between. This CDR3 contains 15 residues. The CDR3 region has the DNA TGCAGTGCTAGGGGAGGCGAATCGGCGGACAATGAGCAGTTCTTC. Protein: CSARGGESADNEQFF.

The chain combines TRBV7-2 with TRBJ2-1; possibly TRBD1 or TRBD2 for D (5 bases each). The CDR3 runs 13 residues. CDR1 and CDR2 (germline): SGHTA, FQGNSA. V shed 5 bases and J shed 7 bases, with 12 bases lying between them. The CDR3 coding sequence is TGTGCCAGCAGCGGGGGTCCTTGGAATGAGCAGTTCTTC. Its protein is CASSGGPWNEQFF.

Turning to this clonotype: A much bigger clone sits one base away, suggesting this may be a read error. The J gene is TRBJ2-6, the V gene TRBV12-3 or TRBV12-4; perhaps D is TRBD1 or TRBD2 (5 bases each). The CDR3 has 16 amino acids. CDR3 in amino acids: CASSSGKNSGASVLTF. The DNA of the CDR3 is TGTGCCAGCAGTTCCGGGAAAAACTCTGGGGCCAGCGTCCTGACTTTC.

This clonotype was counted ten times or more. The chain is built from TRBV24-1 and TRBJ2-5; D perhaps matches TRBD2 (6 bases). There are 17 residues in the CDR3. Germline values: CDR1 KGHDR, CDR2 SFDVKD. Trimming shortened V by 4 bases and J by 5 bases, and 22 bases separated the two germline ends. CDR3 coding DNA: TGTGCCACCAGTGACTCTGGCCGCTCGGCCGGAGGGGAGACCCAGTACTTC. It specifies CATSDSGRSAGGETQYF.

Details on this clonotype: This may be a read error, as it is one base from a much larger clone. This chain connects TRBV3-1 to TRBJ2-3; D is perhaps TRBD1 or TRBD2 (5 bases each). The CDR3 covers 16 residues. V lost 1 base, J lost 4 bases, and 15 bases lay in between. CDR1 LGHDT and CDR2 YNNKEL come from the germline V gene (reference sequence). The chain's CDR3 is CASSQVSLGVPDTQYF. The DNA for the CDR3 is TGTGCCAGCAGCCAAGTATCGCTGGGGGTCCCAGATACGCAGTATTTT.

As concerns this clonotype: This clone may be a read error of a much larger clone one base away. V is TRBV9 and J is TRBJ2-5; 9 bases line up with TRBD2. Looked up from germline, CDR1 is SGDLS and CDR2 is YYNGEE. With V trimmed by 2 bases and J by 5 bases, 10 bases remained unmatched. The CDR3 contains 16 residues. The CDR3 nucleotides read TGTGCCAGCAGCGTGGGGACTAGCAGGATGCGGGAGACCCAGTACTTC. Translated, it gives CASSVGTSRMRETQYF.

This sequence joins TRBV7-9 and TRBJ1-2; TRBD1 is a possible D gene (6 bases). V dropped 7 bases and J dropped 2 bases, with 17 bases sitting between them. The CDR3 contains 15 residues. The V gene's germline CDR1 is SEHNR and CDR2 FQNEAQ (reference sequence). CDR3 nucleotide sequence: TGTGCCAGCACCCCCACGGGCCAGGGGAACTATGGCTACACCTTC. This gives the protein CASTPTGQGNYGYTF.

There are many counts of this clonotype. The CDR3 coding sequence is TGTGCCAGCAGCTACCAGAACACTGAAGCTTTCTTT. Residues: CASSYQNTEAFF. This rearrangement joins TRBV4-2 to TRBJ1-1, with no clear D. Germline V lookup: CDR1 LGHNA, CDR2 YNFKEQ. Trimming removed 5 bases at V and 1 base at J, with 5 bases between. This CDR3 has 12 residues.

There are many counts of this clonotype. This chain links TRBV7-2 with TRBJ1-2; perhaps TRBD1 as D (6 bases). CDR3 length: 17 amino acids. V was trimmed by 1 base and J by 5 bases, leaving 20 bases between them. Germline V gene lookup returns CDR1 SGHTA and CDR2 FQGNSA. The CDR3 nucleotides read TGTGCCAGCAGCTTAGGATCTACAGGAGGGGGTCGGTATGGCTACACCTTC. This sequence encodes CASSLGSTGGGRYGYTF. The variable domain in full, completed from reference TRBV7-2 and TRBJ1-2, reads GAGVSQSPSNKVTEKGKDVELRCDPISGHTALYWYRQSLGQGLEFLIYFQGNSAPDKSGLPSDRFSAERTGGSVSTLTIQRTQQEDSAVYLCASSLGSTGGGRYGYTFGSGTRLTVV.

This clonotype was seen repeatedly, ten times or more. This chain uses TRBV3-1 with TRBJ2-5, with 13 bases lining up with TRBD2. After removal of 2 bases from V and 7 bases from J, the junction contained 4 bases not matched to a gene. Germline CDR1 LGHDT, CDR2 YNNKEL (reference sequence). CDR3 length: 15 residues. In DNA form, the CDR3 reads TGTGCCAGCAGCCAACGGACTAGCGGGAGCGTGACCCAGTACTTC. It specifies CASSQRTSGSVTQYF.